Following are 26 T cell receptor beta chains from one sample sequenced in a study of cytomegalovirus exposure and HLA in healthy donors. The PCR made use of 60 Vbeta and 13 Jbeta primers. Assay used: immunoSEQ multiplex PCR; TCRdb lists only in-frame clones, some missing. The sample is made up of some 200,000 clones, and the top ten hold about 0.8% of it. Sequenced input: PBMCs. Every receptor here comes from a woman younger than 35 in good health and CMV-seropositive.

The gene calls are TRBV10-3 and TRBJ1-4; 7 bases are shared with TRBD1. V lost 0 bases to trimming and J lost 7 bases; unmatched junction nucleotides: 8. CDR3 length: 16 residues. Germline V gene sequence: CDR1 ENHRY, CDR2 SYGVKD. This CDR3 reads CAISESKGQLGEKLFF. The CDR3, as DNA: TGTGCCATCAGTGAGTCAAAGGGACAGCTTGGTGAAAAACTGTTTTTT.

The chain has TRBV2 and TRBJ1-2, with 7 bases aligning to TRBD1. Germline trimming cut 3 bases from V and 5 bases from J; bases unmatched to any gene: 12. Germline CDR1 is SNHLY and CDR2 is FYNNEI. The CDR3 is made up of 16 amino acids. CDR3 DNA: TGTGCCAGCAGTGAGGGACAGAGGGCCGGGTCGTATGGCTACACCTTC. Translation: CASSEGQRAGSYGYTF. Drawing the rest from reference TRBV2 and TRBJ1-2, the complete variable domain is EPEVTQTPSHQVTQMGQEVILRCVPISNHLYFYWYRQILGQKVEFLVSFYNNEISEKSEIFDDQFSVERPDGSNFTLKIRSTKLEDSAMYFCASSEGQRAGSYGYTFGSGTRLTVV.

This chain's CDR3 is CASSPQGFQETQYF. CDR3 coding DNA: TGTGCCAGCTCACCACAGGGGTTCCAAGAGACCCAGTACTTC. The V gene is TRBV18, the J gene TRBJ2-5; D perhaps matches TRBD1 (5 bases). V was cut by 1 base and J by 1 base, with 7 bases left in between. This CDR3 spans 14 amino acids. Germline CDR1 and CDR2: KGHSH and LQKENI.

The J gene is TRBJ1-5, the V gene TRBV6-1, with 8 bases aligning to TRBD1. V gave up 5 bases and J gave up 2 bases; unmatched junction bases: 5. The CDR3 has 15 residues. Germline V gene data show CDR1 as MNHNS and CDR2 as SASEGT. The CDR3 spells CASSLRTGRNQPQHF. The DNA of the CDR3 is TGTGCCAGCAGTCTACGGACAGGGCGCAATCAGCCCCAGCATTTT.

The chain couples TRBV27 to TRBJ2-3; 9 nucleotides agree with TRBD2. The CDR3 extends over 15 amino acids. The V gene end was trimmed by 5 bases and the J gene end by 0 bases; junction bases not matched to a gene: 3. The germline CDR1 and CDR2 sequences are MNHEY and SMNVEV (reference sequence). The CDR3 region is CASSLRGGSTDTQYF. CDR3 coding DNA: TGTGCCAGCAGTCTGCGGGGGGGTAGCACAGATACGCAGTATTTT.

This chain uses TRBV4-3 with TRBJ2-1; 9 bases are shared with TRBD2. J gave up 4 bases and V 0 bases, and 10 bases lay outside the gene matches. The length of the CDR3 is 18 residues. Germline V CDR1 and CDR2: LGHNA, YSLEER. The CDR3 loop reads CASSQELFEAGGYNEQFF. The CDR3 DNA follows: TGCGCCAGCAGCCAAGAATTATTTGAAGCGGGGGGTTACAATGAGCAGTTCTTC.

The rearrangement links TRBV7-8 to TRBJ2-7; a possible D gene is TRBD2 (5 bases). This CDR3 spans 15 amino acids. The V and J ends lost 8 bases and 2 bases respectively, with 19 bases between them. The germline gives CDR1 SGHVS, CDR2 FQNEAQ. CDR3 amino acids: CASGKWGESAYEQYF. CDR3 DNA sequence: TGTGCCAGCGGAAAGTGGGGAGAATCCGCCTACGAGCAGTACTTC. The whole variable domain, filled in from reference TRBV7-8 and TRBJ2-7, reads GAGVSQSPRYKVAKRGQDVALRCDPISGHVSLFWYQQALGQGPEFLTYFQNEAQLDKSGLPSDRFFAERPEGSVSTLKIQRTQQEDSAVYLCASGKWGESAYEQYFGPGTRLTVT.

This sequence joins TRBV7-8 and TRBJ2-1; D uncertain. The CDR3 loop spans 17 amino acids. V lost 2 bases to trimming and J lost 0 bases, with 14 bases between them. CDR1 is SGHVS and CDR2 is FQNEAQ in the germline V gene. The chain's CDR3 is CASSLRLASSSYNEQFF. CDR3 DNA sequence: TGTGCCAGCAGCTTAAGGTTAGCCTCTAGCTCCTACAATGAGCAGTTCTTC.

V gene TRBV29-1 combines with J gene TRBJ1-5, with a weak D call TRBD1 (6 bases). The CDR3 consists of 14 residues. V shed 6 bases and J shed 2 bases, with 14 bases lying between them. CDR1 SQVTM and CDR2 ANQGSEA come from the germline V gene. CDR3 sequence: CSVVQGDGNQPQHF. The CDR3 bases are TGCAGCGTAGTACAGGGTGACGGCAATCAGCCCCAGCATTTT.

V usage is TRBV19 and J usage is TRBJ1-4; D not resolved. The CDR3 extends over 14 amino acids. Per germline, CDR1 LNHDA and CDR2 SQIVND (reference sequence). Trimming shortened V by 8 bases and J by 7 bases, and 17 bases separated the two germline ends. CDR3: CASGREVIGEKLFF. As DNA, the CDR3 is TGTGCCAGTGGCCGTGAGGTTATCGGTGAAAAACTGTTTTTT.

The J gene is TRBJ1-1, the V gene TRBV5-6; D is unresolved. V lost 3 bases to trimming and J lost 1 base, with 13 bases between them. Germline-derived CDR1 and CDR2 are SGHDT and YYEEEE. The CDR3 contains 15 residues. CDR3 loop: CASSSPGEGNTEAFF. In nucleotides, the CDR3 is TGTGCCAGCAGCTCCCCCGGGGAGGGGAACACTGAAGCTTTCTTT.

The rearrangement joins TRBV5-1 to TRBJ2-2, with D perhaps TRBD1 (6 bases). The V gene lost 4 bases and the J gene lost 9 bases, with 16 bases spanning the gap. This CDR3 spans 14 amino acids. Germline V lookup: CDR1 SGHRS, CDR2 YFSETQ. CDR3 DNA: TGCGCCAGCAGCCAGGGGAAAGGAACCTGGGAGCTGTTTTTT. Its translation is CASSQGKGTWELFF.

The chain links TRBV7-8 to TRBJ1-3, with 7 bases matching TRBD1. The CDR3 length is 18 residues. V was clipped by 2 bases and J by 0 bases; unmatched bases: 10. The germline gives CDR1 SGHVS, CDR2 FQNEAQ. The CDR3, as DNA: TGTGCCAGCAGCTTAATTCCCGGACAGGACCGCTCTGGAAACACCATATATTTT. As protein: CASSLIPGQDRSGNTIYF.

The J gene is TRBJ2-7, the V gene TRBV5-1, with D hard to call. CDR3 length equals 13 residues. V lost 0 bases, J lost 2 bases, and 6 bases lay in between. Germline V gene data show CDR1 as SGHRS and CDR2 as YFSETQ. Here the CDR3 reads CASSLESAYEQYF. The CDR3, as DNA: TGCGCCAGCAGCTTGGAATCAGCCTACGAGCAGTACTTC.

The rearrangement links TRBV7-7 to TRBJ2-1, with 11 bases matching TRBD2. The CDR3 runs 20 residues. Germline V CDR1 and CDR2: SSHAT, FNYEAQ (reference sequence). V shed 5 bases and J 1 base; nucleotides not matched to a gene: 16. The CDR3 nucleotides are TGTGCCAGCAGCCCTTACCTCGCTAGCGGGAGGCCCGTTTCCTACAATGAGCAGTTCTTC. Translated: CASSPYLASGRPVSYNEQFF.

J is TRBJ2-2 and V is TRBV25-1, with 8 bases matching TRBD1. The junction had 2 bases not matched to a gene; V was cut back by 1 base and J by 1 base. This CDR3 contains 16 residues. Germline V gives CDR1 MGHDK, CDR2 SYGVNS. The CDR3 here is CASSEWTGQNTGELFF. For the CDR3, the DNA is TGTGCCAGCAGTGAATGGACAGGGCAGAACACCGGGGAGCTGTTTTTT.

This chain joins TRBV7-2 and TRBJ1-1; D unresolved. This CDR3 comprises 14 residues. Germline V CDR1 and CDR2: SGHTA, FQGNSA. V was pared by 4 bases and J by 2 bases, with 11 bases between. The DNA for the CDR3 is TGTGCCAGCAGCTCAGGACTGTTTAACACTGAAGCTTTCTTT. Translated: CASSSGLFNTEAFF.

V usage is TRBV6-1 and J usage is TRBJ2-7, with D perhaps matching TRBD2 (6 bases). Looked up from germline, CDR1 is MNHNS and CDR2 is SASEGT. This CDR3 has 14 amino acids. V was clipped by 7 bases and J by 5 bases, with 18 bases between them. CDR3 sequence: CASNLEAGYHEQYF. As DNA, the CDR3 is TGTGCCAGCAATCTTGAGGCGGGATACCACGAGCAGTACTTC.

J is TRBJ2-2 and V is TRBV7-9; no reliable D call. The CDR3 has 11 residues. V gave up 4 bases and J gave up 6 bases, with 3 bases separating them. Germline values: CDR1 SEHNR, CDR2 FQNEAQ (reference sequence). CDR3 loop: CASSSSGELFF. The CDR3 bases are TGTGCCAGCAGCTCTTCCGGGGAGCTGTTTTTT.

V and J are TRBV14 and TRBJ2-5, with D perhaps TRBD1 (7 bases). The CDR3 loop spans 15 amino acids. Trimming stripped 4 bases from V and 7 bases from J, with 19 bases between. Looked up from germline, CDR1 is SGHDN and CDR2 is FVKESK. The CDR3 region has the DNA TGTGCCAGCAGCCCCAGGACAGGCCAGGGGGGGACCCAGTACTTC. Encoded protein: CASSPRTGQGGTQYF.

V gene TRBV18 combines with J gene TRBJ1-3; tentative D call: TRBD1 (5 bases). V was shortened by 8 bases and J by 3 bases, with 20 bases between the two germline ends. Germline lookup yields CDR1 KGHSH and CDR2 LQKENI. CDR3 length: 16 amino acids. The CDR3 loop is CASRGRAGLFGNTIYF. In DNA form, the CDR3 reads TGTGCCAGCCGAGGAAGGGCAGGGTTGTTTGGAAACACCATATATTTT.

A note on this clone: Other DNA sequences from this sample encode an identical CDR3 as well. This chain's CDR3 is CASGPTGFEAFF. CDR3 coding DNA: TGTGCTAGTGGACCTACAGGGTTTGAAGCTTTCTTT. V gene TRBV12-5 combines with J gene TRBJ1-1, with D possibly being TRBD1 (6 bases). Germline CDR1 and CDR2: LGHNT and FRNRAP. The CDR3 has 12 residues. The V end lost 6 bases, the J end lost 7 bases, and 12 bases lay between the germline ends.

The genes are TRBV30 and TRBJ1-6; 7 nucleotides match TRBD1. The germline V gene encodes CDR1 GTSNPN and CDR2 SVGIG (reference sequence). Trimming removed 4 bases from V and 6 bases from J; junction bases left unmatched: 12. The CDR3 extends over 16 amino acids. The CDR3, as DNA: TGTGCCTGGAATCGACAGGGCTTTGAGGGTAATTCACCCCTCCACTTT. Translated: CAWNRQGFEGNSPLHF.

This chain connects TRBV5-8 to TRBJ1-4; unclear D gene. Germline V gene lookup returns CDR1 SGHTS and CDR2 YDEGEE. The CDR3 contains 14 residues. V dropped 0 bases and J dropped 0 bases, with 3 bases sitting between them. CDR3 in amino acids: CASSLGPTNEKLFF. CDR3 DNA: TGTGCCAGCAGCTTGGGGCCAACTAATGAAAAACTGTTTTTT. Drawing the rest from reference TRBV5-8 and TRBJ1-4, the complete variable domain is EAGVTQSPTHLIKTRGQQATLRCSPISGHTSVYWYQQALGLGLQFLLWYDEGEERNRGNFPPRFSGRQFPNYSSELNVNALELEDSALYLCASSLGPTNEKLFFGSGTQLSVL.

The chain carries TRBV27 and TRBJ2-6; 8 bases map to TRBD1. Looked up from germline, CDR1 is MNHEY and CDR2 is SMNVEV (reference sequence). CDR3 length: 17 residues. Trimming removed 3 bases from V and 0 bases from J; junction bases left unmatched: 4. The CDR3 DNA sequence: TGTGCCAGCAGTTTTGGACAGGGTCCCTCTGGGGCCAACGTCCTGACTTTC. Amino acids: CASSFGQGPSGANVLTF.

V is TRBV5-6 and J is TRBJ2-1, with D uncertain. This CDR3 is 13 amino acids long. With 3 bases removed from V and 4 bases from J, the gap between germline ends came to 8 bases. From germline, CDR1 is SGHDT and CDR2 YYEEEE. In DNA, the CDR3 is TGTGCCAGCAGCTCCCTTTTTTACAATGAGCAGTTCTTC. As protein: CASSSLFYNEQFF.